The subject of this entry is one TCR beta chain. Its target is unknown. Germline V gene lookup returns CDR1 SGDLS and CDR2 YYNGEE. V was pared by 4 bases and J by 8 bases, with 27 bases between. The CDR3 covers 17 residues. Repertoires were generated with immunoSEQ multiplex PCR, while TCRdb's copy carries only in-frame clones and drops some. This table holds some 130,000 clones, approximately 90% found once. This entry comes from a study of T cell responses to AZD1222 COVID-19 vaccine. Study results and limitations: Vaccination with two AZD1222 doses was followed by a rise in Spike-specific TCR breadth and depth.

The chain couples TRBV9 to TRBJ1-2; tentative D call: TRBD1 (5 bases). This sample comprised peripheral blood, obtained on day 0 of AZD1222 vaccination. The TCR comes from an adult in good health. The CDR3 is CASSRLPGGDSNWGYTF. CDR3 coding DNA: TGTGCCAGCAGCCGACTCCCCGGAGGGGACTCTAACTGGGGCTACACCTTC.